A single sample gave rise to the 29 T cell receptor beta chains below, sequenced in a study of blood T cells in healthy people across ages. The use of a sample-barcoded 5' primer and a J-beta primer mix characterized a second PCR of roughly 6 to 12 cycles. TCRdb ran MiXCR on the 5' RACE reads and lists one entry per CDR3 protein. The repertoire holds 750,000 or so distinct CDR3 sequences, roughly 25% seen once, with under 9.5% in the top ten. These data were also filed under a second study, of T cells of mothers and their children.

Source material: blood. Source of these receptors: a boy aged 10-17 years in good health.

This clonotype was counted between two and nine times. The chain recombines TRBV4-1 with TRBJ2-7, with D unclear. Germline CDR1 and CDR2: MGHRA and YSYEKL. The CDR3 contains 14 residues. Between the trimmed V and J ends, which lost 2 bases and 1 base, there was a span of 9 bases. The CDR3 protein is CASSQLSGSYEQYF. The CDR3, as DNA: TGCGCCAGCAGCCAATTATCCGGGTCCTACGAGCAGTACTTC.

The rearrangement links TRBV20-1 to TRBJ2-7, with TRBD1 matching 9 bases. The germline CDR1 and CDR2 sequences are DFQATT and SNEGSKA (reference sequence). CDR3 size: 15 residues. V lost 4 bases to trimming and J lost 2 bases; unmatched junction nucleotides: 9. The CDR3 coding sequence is TGCAGTGCTATGGGTAGGGACAGGGCACCCTACGAGCAGTACTTC. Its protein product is CSAMGRDRAPYEQYF.

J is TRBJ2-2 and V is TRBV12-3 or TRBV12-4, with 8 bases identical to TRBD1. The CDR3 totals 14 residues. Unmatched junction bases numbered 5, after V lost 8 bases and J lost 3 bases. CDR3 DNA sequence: TGTGCCAGCCGACAGGGGCGTGACACCGGGGAGCTGTTTTTT. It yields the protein CASRQGRDTGELFF.

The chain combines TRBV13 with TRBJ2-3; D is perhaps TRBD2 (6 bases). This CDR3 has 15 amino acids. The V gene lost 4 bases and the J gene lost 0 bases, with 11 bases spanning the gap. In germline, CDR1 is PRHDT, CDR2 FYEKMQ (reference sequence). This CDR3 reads CASSSGTSSTDTQYF. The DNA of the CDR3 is TGTGCCAGCAGCTCCGGGACTTCCAGCACAGATACGCAGTATTTT.

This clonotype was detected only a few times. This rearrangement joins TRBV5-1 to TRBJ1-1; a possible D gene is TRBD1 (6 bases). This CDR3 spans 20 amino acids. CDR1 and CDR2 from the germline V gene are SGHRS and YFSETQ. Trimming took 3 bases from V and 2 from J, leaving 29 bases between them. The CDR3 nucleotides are TGCGCCAGCAGCTGGGGTTTATCAGAATCGGCAGGGGACCTAAACACTGAAGCTTTCTTT. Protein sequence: CASSWGLSESAGDLNTEAFF.

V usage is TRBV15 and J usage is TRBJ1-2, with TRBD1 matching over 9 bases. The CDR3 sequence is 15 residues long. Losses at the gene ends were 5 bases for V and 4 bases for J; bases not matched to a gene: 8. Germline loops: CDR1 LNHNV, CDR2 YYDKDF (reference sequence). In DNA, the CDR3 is TGTGCCACCAGCGGCACAGGGGGCAAAGGCTATGGCTACACCTTC. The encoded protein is CATSGTGGKGYGYTF.

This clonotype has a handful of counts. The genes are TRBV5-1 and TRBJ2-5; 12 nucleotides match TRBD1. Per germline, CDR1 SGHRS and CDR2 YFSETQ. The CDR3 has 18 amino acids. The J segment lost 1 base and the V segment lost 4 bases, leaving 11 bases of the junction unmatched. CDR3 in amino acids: CASSLTGTGGASQETQYF. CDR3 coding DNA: TGCGCCAGCAGCCTAACCGGGACAGGGGGCGCATCCCAAGAGACCCAGTACTTC.

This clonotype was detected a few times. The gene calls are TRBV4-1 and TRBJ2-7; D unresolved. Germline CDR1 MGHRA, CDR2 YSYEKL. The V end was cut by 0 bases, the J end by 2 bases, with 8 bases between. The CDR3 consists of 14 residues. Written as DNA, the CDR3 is TGCGCCAGCAGCCAAGATAGGCTAGCCTACGAGCAGTACTTC. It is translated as CASSQDRLAYEQYF.

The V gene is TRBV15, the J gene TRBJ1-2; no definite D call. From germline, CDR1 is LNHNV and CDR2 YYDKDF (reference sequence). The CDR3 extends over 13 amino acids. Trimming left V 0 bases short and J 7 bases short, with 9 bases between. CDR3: CATSRDPLGGYTF. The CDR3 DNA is TGTGCCACCAGCAGAGATCCCCTGGGTGGCTACACCTTC.

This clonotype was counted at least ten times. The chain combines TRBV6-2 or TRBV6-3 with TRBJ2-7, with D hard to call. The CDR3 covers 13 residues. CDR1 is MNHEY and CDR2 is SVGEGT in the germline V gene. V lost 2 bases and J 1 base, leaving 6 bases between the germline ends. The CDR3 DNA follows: TGTGCCAGCAGTTACGTGGCGTCCTACGAGCAGTACTTC. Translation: CASSYVASYEQYF.

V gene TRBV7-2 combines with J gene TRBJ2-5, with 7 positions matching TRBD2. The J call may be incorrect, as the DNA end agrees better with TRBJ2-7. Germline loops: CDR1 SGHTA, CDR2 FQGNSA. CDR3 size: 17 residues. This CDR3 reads CASRQGGVGGSSYEQYF. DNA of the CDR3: TGTGCCAGCAGGCAAGGTGGGGTAGGCGGGAGCTCCTACGAGCAGTACTTC.

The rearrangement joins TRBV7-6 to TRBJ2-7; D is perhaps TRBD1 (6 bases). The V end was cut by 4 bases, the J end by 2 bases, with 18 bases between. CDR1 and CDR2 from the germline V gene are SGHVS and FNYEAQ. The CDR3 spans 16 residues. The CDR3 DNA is TGTGCCAGCAGCTCTAGCCCAGGGGTCGCTCCCTACGAGCAGTACTTC. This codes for CASSSSPGVAPYEQYF. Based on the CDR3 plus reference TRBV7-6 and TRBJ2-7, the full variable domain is GAGVSQSPRYKVTKRGQDVALRCDPISGHVSLYWYRQALGQGPEFLTYFNYEAQQDKSGLPNDRFSAERPEGSISTLTIQRTEQRDSAMYRCASSSSPGVAPYEQYFGPGTRLTVT.

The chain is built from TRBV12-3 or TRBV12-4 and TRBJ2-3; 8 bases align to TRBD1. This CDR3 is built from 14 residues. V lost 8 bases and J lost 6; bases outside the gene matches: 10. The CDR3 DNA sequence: TGTGCCAGCGGACAGGGATCATCTAGGGATACGCAGTATTTT. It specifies CASGQGSSRDTQYF.

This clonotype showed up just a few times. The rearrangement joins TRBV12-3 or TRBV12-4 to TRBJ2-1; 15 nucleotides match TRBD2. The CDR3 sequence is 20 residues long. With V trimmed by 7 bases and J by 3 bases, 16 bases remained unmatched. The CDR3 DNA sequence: TGTGCCAGCATCAAAACCCCCGGACTAGCGGGGGGGCCCGTCTACAATGAGCAGTTCTTC. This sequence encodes CASIKTPGLAGGPVYNEQFF.

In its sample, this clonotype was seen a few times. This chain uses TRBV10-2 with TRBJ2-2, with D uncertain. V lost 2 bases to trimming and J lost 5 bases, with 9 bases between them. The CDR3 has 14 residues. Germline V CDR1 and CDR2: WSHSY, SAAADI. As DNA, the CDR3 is TGCGCCAGCAGTGAGGACTCCTCAACCGGGGAGCTGTTTTTT. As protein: CASSEDSSTGELFF.

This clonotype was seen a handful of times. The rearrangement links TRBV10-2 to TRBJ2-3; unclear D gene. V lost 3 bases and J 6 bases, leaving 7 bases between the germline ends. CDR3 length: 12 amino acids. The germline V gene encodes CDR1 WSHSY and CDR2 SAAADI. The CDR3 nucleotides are TGCGCCAGCAGTGACCAGCCCGATACGCAGTATTTT. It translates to CASSDQPDTQYF.

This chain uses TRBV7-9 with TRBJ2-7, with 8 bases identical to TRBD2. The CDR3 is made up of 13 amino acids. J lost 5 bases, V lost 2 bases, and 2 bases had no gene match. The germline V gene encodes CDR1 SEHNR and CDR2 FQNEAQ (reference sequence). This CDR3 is CASSLQRENEQYF. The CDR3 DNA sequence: TGTGCCAGCAGCTTACAGCGGGAGAACGAGCAGTACTTC.

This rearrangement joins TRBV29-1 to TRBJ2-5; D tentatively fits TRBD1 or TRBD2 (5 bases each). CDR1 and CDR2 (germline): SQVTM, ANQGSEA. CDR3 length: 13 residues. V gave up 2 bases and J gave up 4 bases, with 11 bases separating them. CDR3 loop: CSVETPGTETQYF. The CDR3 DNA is TGCAGCGTTGAAACGCCCGGGACAGAGACCCAGTACTTC.

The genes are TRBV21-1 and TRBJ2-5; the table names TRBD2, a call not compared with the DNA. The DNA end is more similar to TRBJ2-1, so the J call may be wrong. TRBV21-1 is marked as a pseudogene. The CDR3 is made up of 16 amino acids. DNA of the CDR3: TGTGCCAGCAGCAAAGATCTAGCGGGAGCGGACAATGAGCAGTTCTTC. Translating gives CASSKDLAGADNEQFF.

The CDR3 nucleotides read TGCAGTGCTTTAGCGGGTTCCACGGGGGAGCTGTTTTTT. It translates to CSALAGSTGELFF. The genes are TRBV20-1 and TRBJ2-2, with 7 nucleotides matching TRBD2. Germline trimming cut 5 bases from V and 8 bases from J; bases unmatched to any gene: 8. Germline V lookup: CDR1 DFQATT, CDR2 SNEGSKA (reference sequence). CDR3 length equals 13 residues.

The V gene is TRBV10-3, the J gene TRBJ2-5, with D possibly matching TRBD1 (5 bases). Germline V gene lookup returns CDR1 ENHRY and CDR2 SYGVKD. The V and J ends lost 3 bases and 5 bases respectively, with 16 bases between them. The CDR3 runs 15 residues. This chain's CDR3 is CAISDPGLGQETQYF. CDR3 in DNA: TGTGCCATCAGTGACCCCGGGTTGGGGCAGGAGACCCAGTACTTC.

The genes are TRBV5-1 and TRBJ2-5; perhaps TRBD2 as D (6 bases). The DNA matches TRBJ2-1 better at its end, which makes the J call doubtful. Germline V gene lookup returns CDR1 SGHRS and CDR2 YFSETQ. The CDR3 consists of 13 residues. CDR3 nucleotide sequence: TGCGCCAGCAGTGGTAGCGGATACAATGAGCAGTTCTTC. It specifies CASSGSGYNEQFF.

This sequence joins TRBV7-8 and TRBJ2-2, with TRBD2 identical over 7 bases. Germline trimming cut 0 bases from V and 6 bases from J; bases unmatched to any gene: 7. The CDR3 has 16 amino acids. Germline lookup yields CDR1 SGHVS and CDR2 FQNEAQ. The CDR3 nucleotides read TGTGCCAGCAGCTTAGCGGTGACTAGCTCTCCCGGGGAGCTGTTTTTT. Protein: CASSLAVTSSPGELFF. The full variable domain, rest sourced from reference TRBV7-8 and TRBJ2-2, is GAGVSQSPRYKVAKRGQDVALRCDPISGHVSLFWYQQALGQGPEFLTYFQNEAQLDKSGLPSDRFFAERPEGSVSTLKIQRTQQEDSAVYLCASSLAVTSSPGELFFGEGSRLTVL.

The CDR3 sequence is CASSTSKQGCGEQYF. The CDR3, as DNA: TGTGCCAGCAGTACATCAAAACAGGGTTGTGGCGAGCAGTACTTC. The J gene is TRBJ2-7, the V gene TRBV12-3 or TRBV12-4; D perhaps matches TRBD1 (6 bases). CDR3 length equals 15 residues. Trimming stripped 5 bases from V and 6 bases from J, with 20 bases between.

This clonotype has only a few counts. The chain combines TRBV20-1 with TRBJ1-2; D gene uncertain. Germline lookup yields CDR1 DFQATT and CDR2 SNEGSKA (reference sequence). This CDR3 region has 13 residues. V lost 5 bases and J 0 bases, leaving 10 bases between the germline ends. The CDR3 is CSAQPGANYGYTF. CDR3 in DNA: TGCAGTGCTCAACCGGGAGCTAACTATGGCTACACCTTC.

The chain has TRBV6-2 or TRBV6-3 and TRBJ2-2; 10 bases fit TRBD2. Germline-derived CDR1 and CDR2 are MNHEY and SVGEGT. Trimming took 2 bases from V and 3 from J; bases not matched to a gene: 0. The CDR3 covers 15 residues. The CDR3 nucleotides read TGTGCCAGCAGTTACGGGACTAGCGACACCGGGGAGCTGTTTTTT. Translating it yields CASSYGTSDTGELFF.

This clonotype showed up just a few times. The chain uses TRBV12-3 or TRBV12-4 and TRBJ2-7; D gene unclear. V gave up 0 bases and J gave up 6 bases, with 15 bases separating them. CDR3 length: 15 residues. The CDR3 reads CASSLARFSVREQYF. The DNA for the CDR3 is TGTGCCAGCAGTTTAGCGCGGTTTTCGGTCCGCGAGCAGTACTTC.

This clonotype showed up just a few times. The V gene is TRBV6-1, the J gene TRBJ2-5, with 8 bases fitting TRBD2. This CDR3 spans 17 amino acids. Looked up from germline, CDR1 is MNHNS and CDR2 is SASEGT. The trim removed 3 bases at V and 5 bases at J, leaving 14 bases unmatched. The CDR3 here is CASSDRAGVPKVETQYF. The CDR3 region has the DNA TGTGCCAGCAGTGACCGAGCGGGGGTTCCGAAGGTTGAGACCCAGTACTTC.

The CDR3 sequence: CASSIKQGGNEKLFF. The DNA for the CDR3 is TGTGCCAGCAGTATCAAACAGGGAGGGAATGAAAAACTGTTTTTT. The chain is built from TRBV12-3 or TRBV12-4 and TRBJ1-4; the D gene is possibly TRBD1 (6 bases). The CDR3 spans 15 residues. V was shortened by 5 bases and J by 5 bases, with 15 bases between the two germline ends.